What follows are 23 T cell receptor beta chains derived from one specimen sequenced in a study of T cells in Graves' hyperthyroidism and ophthalmopathy. Amplification targeted TCR beta CDR3 regions from RNA transcripts. The HTBI primer set drove a first-round RT-PCR of the TCR CDR3. TCRdb passed the multiplex PCR reads through MiXCR, listing each CDR3 protein once. The sample carries some 270,000 distinct CDR3 sequences, 24% recorded once. The sample comprised blood. These receptors came from a middle-aged woman with Graves' ophthalmopathy.

There are many counts of this clonotype. The chain couples TRBV27 to TRBJ2-7; TRBD2 is a possible D gene (5 bases). Germline CDR1 reads MNHEY; CDR2 reads SMNVEV (reference sequence). With 4 bases removed from V and 1 base from J, the gap between germline ends came to 8 bases. The CDR3 contains 13 residues. For the CDR3, the DNA is TGTGCCAGCAGTTCACTAGGGTCCTACGAGCAGTACTTC. It translates to CASSSLGSYEQYF.

This clonotype was counted at least ten times. This chain links TRBV27 with TRBJ2-7; no clear D. The CDR3 loop spans 14 amino acids. The germline CDR1 and CDR2 sequences are MNHEY and SMNVEV (reference sequence). V gave up 4 bases and J gave up 3 bases, with 13 bases separating them. CDR3 DNA sequence: TGTGCCAGCAGTTCGTACGGGCAGATCTACGAGCAGTACTTC. Its translation: CASSSYGQIYEQYF.

The V gene is TRBV7-2, the J gene TRBJ2-7; TRBD2 might be the D (6 bases). Germline V gives CDR1 SGHTA, CDR2 FQGNSA. This CDR3 is 15 amino acids long. CDR3 region: CASSLAERMVYEQYV. The CDR3, as DNA: TGTGCTAGCAGCTTAGCGGAGCGGATGGTATACGAGCAGTACGTC.

This clonotype was found many times. V and J are TRBV6-5 and TRBJ1-6; D ambiguous. The CDR3 is made up of 19 amino acids. Trimming removed 2 bases at V and 8 bases at J, with 25 bases between. Germline lookup yields CDR1 MNHEY and CDR2 SVGAGI. Here the CDR3 reads CASSYTNAPSRQTDSPLHF. The CDR3 DNA follows: TGTGCCAGCAGTTACACGAACGCCCCATCAAGGCAAACCGATTCACCCCTCCACTTT.

This clonotype was found many times. V gene TRBV3-1 combines with J gene TRBJ2-2; 11 nucleotides agree with TRBD2. The germline CDR1 and CDR2 sequences are LGHDT and YNNKEL (reference sequence). CDR3 length: 16 amino acids. J was trimmed by 5 bases and V by 4 bases; bases with no gene match: 6. CDR3 coding DNA: TGTGCCAGCAGCCTGGAACTAGCGGGAGTGACCGGGGAGCTGTTTTTT. Translated: CASSLELAGVTGELFF.

The chain uses TRBV28 and TRBJ2-7; perhaps TRBD1 as D (5 bases). This CDR3 comprises 15 residues. Germline V gene data show CDR1 as MDHEN and CDR2 as SYDVKM. The V and J ends lost 6 bases and 7 bases respectively, with 22 bases between them. CDR3 DNA sequence: TGTGCCAGCAGCACCCCCCCATCGACAGTTAGAGAGCAGTACTTC. Its protein product is CASSTPPSTVREQYF.

This clonotype was recorded many times. The chain combines TRBV28 with TRBJ2-7; tentative D call: TRBD1 (5 bases). V lost 6 bases to trimming and J lost 4 bases, with 13 bases between them. Per the germline V gene, CDR1 is MDHEN and CDR2 is SYDVKM. The CDR3 covers 13 residues. CDR3 residues: CASRPGQFYEQYF. Here the CDR3 DNA reads TGTGCCAGCAGACCAGGACAATTTTACGAGCAGTACTTC.

Many counts were recorded for this clonotype. V and J are TRBV6-1 and TRBJ1-1; D is unclear. The CDR3 runs to 16 residues. V shed 2 bases and J shed 0 bases, with 13 bases lying between them. Per germline, CDR1 MNHNS and CDR2 SASEGT. The DNA for the CDR3 is TGTGCCAGCAGTGAAAATAGGGTCTTGATGAACACTGAAGCTTTCTTT. It codes for CASSENRVLMNTEAFF.

This clonotype was counted ten times or more. V is TRBV28 and J is TRBJ2-7, with unresolved D. Trimming shortened V by 3 bases and J by 6 bases, and 9 bases separated the two germline ends. The germline V gene encodes CDR1 MDHEN and CDR2 SYDVKM. This CDR3 comprises 12 residues. CDR3: CASSFAVGEQYF. The CDR3 nucleotides read TGTGCCAGCAGTTTCGCGGTTGGCGAGCAGTACTTC.

This clonotype was detected once. The gene calls are TRBV28 and TRBJ2-7, with 10 bases that match TRBD2. Looked up from germline, CDR1 is MDHEN and CDR2 is SYDVKM. Germline trimming cut 7 bases from V and 1 base from J; bases unmatched to any gene: 7. This CDR3 contains 15 residues. CDR3 residues: CASTLGLAASYEQYF. DNA of the CDR3: TGTGCCAGCACCCTAGGACTAGCGGCGTCCTACGAGCAGTACTTC. Supplemented by reference TRBV28 and TRBJ2-7, the full variable domain reads DVKVTQSSRYLVKRTGEKVFLECVQDMDHENMFWYRQDPGLGLRLIYFSYDVKMKEKGDIPEGYSVSREKKERFSLILESASTNQTSMYLCASTLGLAASYEQYFGPGTRLTVT.

This clonotype has at least ten counts. Possible read error: a much larger clone is one base away. The J gene is TRBJ2-2, the V gene TRBV12-3 or TRBV12-4; 12 nucleotides align to TRBD1. Trimming took 2 bases from V and 7 from J; bases not matched to a gene: 5. The CDR3 runs 16 residues. The CDR3 loop reads CASSLMGQGADGELFF. The CDR3 DNA is TGTGCCAGCAGTTTAATGGGACAGGGGGCCGACGGGGAGCTGTTTTTT.

In its sample, this clonotype was seen many times. The chain recombines TRBV6-2 or TRBV6-3 with TRBJ1-5; TRBD1 is a possible D gene (5 bases). Per the germline V gene, CDR1 is MNHEY and CDR2 is SVGEGT. The CDR3 is 15 amino acids. Trimming cost V 0 bases and J 3 bases, with 9 bases left between them. The CDR3 here is CASSYSRGVNQPQHF. The CDR3 nucleotides read TGTGCCAGCAGTTACTCGAGAGGGGTCAATCAGCCCCAGCATTTT.

This chain links TRBV12-3 or TRBV12-4 with TRBJ1-5; 9 positions match TRBD1. There are 14 residues in the CDR3. The V segment lost 6 bases and the J segment 6 bases; nucleotides outside the gene matches: 6. The CDR3 spells CASSPTGGVQPQHF. Here the CDR3 DNA reads TGTGCCAGCAGCCCAACAGGGGGCGTTCAGCCCCAGCATTTT.

In its sample, this clonotype was seen many times. One end of the junction does not line up with germline, which may come from a read error. The chain recombines TRBV6-4 with TRBJ1-2; 8 bases line up with TRBD1. Germline CDR1 is MRHNA and CDR2 is SNTAGT. CDR3 length: 14 residues. The CDR3 is CAGSLRTGTGGYTF. Here the CDR3 DNA reads TGTGCCGGCAGTCTCCGGACAGGGACGGGTGGCTACACCTTC.

Many counts were recorded for this clonotype. The rearrangement links TRBV9 to TRBJ1-1, with D perhaps matching TRBD1 (5 bases). The V end was cut by 4 bases, the J end by 4 bases, with 20 bases between. The CDR3 covers 16 residues. CDR1 is SGDLS, CDR2 YYNGEE, per germline. CDR3: CASSPRSRAVGTEAFF. In nucleotides, the CDR3 is TGTGCCAGCAGCCCTAGGAGCAGGGCCGTGGGCACTGAAGCTTTCTTT.

This clonotype was seen ten or more times. The chain employs TRBV7-9 and TRBJ1-1, with D unclear. This CDR3 is built from 13 residues. Germline V gene lookup returns CDR1 SEHNR and CDR2 FQNEAQ (reference sequence). Trimming took off 5 bases at V and 1 base at J, with 8 bases between the two ends. CDR3 nucleotides: TGTGCCAGCAGCGCTTCAGAGAACACTGAAGCTTTCTTT. Amino acids: CASSASENTEAFF.

Note on this clonotype: The junction and the germline gene differ at one end; a read error may be behind it. The chain joins TRBV18 to TRBJ2-2, with a possible D match to TRBD2 (6 bases). The length of the CDR3 is 16 residues. Germline V gene data show CDR1 as KGHSH and CDR2 as LQKENI. CDR3 coding DNA: TGTGCCAGCTCACAGTTCAGCGGGCAAAACACCGGGGAGATGTTTTTT. Its translation is CASSQFSGQNTGEMFF. Based on the CDR3 plus reference TRBV18 and TRBJ2-2, the full variable domain is NAGVMQNPRHLVRRRGQEARLRCSPMKGHSHVYWYRQLPEEGLKFMVYLQKENIIDESGMPKERFSAEFPKEGPSILRIQQVVRGDSAAYFCASSQFSGQNTGEMFFGEGSRLTVL.

This chain uses TRBV27 with TRBJ1-2; 9 bases are shared with TRBD1. This CDR3 region has 13 residues. V was clipped by 7 bases and J by 4 bases; unmatched bases: 4. The germline CDR1 and CDR2 sequences are MNHEY and SMNVEV (reference sequence). The CDR3 coding sequence is TGTGCCAGCACGGCGGGACAGGGCTATGGCTACACCTTC. Translating it yields CASTAGQGYGYTF.

This clonotype has a count of ten or more. The gene calls are TRBV20-1 and TRBJ2-7; TRBD2 might be the D (6 bases). Trimming pared 6 bases from V and 6 bases from J, leaving 15 bases between. The CDR3 extends over 12 amino acids. Looked up from germline, CDR1 is DFQATT and CDR2 is SNEGSKA (reference sequence). CDR3 sequence: CSAKGLRGEQYF. The DNA for the CDR3 is TGCAGTGCAAAGGGACTTCGGGGCGAGCAGTACTTC.

The chain combines TRBV30 with TRBJ2-7; 8 bases are shared with TRBD1. The CDR3 is 15 residues long. Germline V gene sequence: CDR1 GTSNPN, CDR2 SVGIG (reference sequence). J gave up 3 bases and V 2 bases, and 9 bases lay outside the gene matches. The CDR3 DNA sequence: TGTGCCTGGAGTTCCATCGGGACAGGAATCTACGAGCAGTACTTC. Translated, it gives CAWSSIGTGIYEQYF.

The V call is TRBV6-1, the J call TRBJ2-7; D could derive from TRBD1 or TRBD2 (5 bases each). The V end lost 4 bases, the J end lost 0 bases, and 16 bases lay between the germline ends. Germline values: CDR1 MNHNS, CDR2 SASEGT. CDR3 length equals 16 residues. The chain's CDR3 is CASSVTGTVSSYEQYF. The CDR3, as DNA: TGTGCCAGCAGTGTAACCGGGACGGTAAGCTCCTACGAGCAGTACTTC.

In this sample, this clonotype turned up many times. The chain uses TRBV2 and TRBJ2-7; D ambiguous. The germline V gene encodes CDR1 SNHLY and CDR2 FYNNEI. Trimming removed 8 bases at V and 0 bases at J, with 8 bases between. CDR3 length: 12 residues. CDR3 region: CASVGLSYEQYF. In nucleotides, the CDR3 is TGTGCCAGCGTGGGTCTCTCCTACGAGCAGTACTTC. The full variable domain, rest sourced from reference TRBV2 and TRBJ2-7, is EPEVTQTPSHQVTQMGQEVILRCVPISNHLYFYWYRQILGQKVEFLVSFYNNEISEKSEIFDDQFSVERPDGSNFTLKIRSTKLEDSAMYFCASVGLSYEQYFGPGTRLTVT.

Many counts were recorded for this clonotype. V gene TRBV10-3 combines with J gene TRBJ2-7; perhaps TRBD2 as D (5 bases). V was pared by 6 bases and J by 3 bases, with 18 bases between. The CDR3 extends over 15 amino acids. In germline, CDR1 is ENHRY, CDR2 SYGVKD. The CDR3 DNA reads TGTGCCATCAGCCCACCCGGCGCGACTATCTACGAGCAGTACTTC. This translates into CAISPPGATIYEQYF.